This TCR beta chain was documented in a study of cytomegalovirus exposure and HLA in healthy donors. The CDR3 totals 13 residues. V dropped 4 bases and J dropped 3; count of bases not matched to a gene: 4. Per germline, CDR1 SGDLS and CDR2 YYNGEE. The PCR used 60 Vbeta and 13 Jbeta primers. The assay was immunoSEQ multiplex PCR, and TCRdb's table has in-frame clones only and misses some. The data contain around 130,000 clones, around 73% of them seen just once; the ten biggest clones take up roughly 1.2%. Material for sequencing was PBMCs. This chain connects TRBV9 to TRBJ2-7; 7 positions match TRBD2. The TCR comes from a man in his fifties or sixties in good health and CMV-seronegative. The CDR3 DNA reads TGTGCCAGCAGCCCAGGGACTATCTACGAGCAGTACTTC. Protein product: CASSPGTIYEQYF.